This T cell receptor beta chain was observed in a study of cytomegalovirus exposure and HLA in healthy donors. This CDR3 has 15 residues. Looked up from germline, CDR1 is LNHDA and CDR2 is SQIVND (reference sequence). The V gene end was trimmed by 5 bases and the J gene end by 5 bases; junction bases not matched to a gene: 8. Amplification used 60 Vbeta primers and 13 Jbeta primers. TCRdb's copy holds only in-frame clones and misses some; the assay was immunoSEQ multiplex PCR. The data hold 160,000 or so clones, with approximately 82% observed a single time. This clonotype was obtained from a male donor in good health and CMV-seronegative. Sequenced input: PBMCs. The chain recombines TRBV19 with TRBJ2-3; 9 positions match TRBD2. The CDR3 reads CASSFPGLAGDTQYF. CDR3 DNA sequence: TGTGCCAGTAGTTTCCCGGGACTAGCTGGAGATACGCAGTATTTT.